This TCR beta chain came from a study of pediatric ulcerative colitis. Background on the study: Disease was pancolitis in over 5 and left-sided in two, histology-confirmed.

Up to 500,000 reads were sequenced per sample. Clones were sequenced by immunoSEQ multiplex PCR, and TCRdb holds only the in-frame ones, with some missing. The sample includes 50,000 to 65,000 clones, roughly 90% seen only once; the top ten take roughly 3%. Before the diagnostic colonoscopy, ulcerative colitis patients were free of immunosuppressive medication. Colonoscopy and blood draw happened at the same time. The CDR3 loop spans 13 amino acids. The ends were cut back, 3 bases at V and 3 bases at J, with 9 bases in the middle. Germline V gene lookup returns CDR1 SGHAT and CDR2 FQNNGV. The chain employs TRBV11-2 and TRBJ2-7; D is ambiguous. This TCR was sampled from a boy between 10 and 17 years old with severe ulcerative colitis. The source material was blood. The CDR3 is CASSLPLDYEQYF. CDR3 nucleotides: TGTGCCAGCAGCTTGCCTTTGGACTACGAGCAGTACTTC.